These T cell receptor beta chains were read from a single sample in a study of blood T cells in healthy people across ages. TCRdb fed the 5' RACE reads into MiXCR, producing one record per CDR3 protein. The sample shows 1,300,000 or so distinct CDR3 sequences, approximately 63% of them seen only once. Sequencing was carried out using blood. The source of these receptors is a man aged 18 to 30 in good health. Both conserved end residues are part of each CDR3. Each record gives: J gene, V gene, D gene, clone size, CDR3 protein, CDR3 DNA. A D gene is named only where the DNA matches it firmly. Some rows mark clone size as missing; the rest say once, few, many or name a class of expanded clone.

j_gene: TRBJ2-3; v_gene: TRBV10-1; d_gene: TRBD2; abundance: -; CDR3aa: CASSESEREDSDTQYF; CDR3nt: TGCGCCAGCAGTGAGTCGGAGCGGGAGGATTCAGATACGCAGTATTTT
j_gene: TRBJ2-4; v_gene: TRBV7-2; d_gene: TRBD1; abundance: -; CDR3aa: CASSSGTVLQGGAKNIQYF; CDR3nt: TGTGCCAGCAGCTCCGGGACAGTTTTACAAGGGGGAGCCAAAAACATTCAGTACTTC
j_gene: TRBJ1-4; v_gene: TRBV7-2; d_gene: -; abundance: -; CDR3aa: CASSLVAFNEKLFF; CDR3nt: TGTGCCAGCAGCTTAGTAGCGTTTAATGAAAAACTGTTTTTT
j_gene: TRBJ2-3; v_gene: TRBV6-6; d_gene: TRBD2; abundance: -; CDR3aa: CASSKRELGDTQYF; CDR3nt: TGTGCCAGCAGTAAGCGGGAGCTAGGGGATACGCAGTATTTT
j_gene: TRBJ2-7; v_gene: TRBV20-1; d_gene: -; abundance: -; CDR3aa: CSAPLLDRPPYEQYF; CDR3nt: TGCAGTGCCCCTCTTCTGGACCGACCTCCCTACGAGCAGTACTTC
j_gene: TRBJ2-7; v_gene: TRBV6-5; d_gene: TRBD1; abundance: once; CDR3aa: CASSYLTGQGYEQYF; CDR3nt: TGTGCCAGCAGTTATCTCACTGGACAGGGCTACGAGCAGTACTTC
j_gene: TRBJ2-7; v_gene: TRBV7-2; d_gene: -; abundance: once; CDR3aa: CASSPGSATRFYEQYF; CDR3nt: TGTGCCAGCAGCCCCGGTAGTGCTACCAGATTCTACGAGCAGTACTTC
j_gene: TRBJ2-1; v_gene: TRBV11-2; d_gene: TRBD2; abundance: -; CDR3aa: CASSLYGTGGRLNEQFF; CDR3nt: TGTGCCAGCAGCCTTTATGGGACGGGCGGGAGGTTGAATGAGCAGTTCTTC
j_gene: TRBJ2-3; v_gene: TRBV20-1; d_gene: -; abundance: -; CDR3aa: CSASPGYRTDTQYF; CDR3nt: TGCAGTGCTAGTCCTGGTTATCGAACAGATACGCAGTATTTT
j_gene: TRBJ2-7; v_gene: TRBV4-1; d_gene: -; abundance: -; CDR3aa: CASSQAGTLGYEQYF; CDR3nt: TGCGCCAGCAGCCAGGCTGGGACGCTCGGTTACGAGCAGTACTTC
j_gene: TRBJ1-2; v_gene: TRBV5-1; d_gene: TRBD1; abundance: -; CDR3aa: CASSPRTGHGYTF; CDR3nt: TGCGCCAGCAGCCCGAGGACAGGCCATGGCTACACCTTC
j_gene: TRBJ1-4; v_gene: TRBV20-1; d_gene: -; abundance: once; CDR3aa: CSARARGAPNEKLFF; CDR3nt: TGCAGTGCCAGAGCGCGGGGGGCCCCTAATGAAAAACTGTTTTTT
j_gene: TRBJ2-1; v_gene: TRBV25-1; d_gene: -; abundance: few; CDR3aa: CASSDHLEGGYNEQFF; CDR3nt: TGTGCCAGCAGTGATCACCTAGAGGGTGGGTACAATGAGCAGTTCTTC
j_gene: TRBJ2-1; v_gene: TRBV20-1; d_gene: TRBD2; abundance: -; CDR3aa: CSDTAGLAGYNEQFF; CDR3nt: TGCAGTGATACGGCGGGACTAGCGGGGTACAATGAGCAGTTCTTC
j_gene: TRBJ2-5; v_gene: TRBV3-1; d_gene: -; abundance: -; CDR3aa: CASSQDYGVLETQYF; CDR3nt: TGTGCCAGCAGCCAAGATTACGGGGTTTTGGAGACCCAGTACTTC
j_gene: TRBJ2-7; v_gene: TRBV4-1; d_gene: -; abundance: few; CDR3aa: CASSQDRTESSYEQYF; CDR3nt: TGCGCCAGCAGCCAAGATAGGACAGAGAGCTCCTACGAGCAGTACTTC
j_gene: TRBJ1-2; v_gene: TRBV20-1; d_gene: TRBD1; abundance: -; CDR3aa: CSATDRGVFYGYTF; CDR3nt: TGCAGTGCAACGGACAGGGGGGTTTTCTATGGCTACACCTTC
j_gene: TRBJ2-3; v_gene: TRBV4-1; d_gene: TRBD1; abundance: -; CDR3aa: CASTRTGKVTDTQYF; CDR3nt: TGCGCCAGCACCCGGACAGGGAAGGTTACAGATACGCAGTATTTT
j_gene: TRBJ1-2; v_gene: TRBV15; d_gene: TRBD1; abundance: -; CDR3aa: CATSSADRGGNGYTF; CDR3nt: TGTGCCACCAGCAGCGCCGACAGGGGCGGTAATGGCTACACCTTC
j_gene: TRBJ1-2; v_gene: TRBV20-1; d_gene: -; abundance: few; CDR3aa: CSVYPRGDYGYTF; CDR3nt: TGCAGTGTTTATCCGCGCGGCGACTATGGCTACACCTTC
j_gene: TRBJ1-5; v_gene: TRBV6-5; d_gene: TRBD1; abundance: -; CDR3aa: CASSYSLPGGAGQPQHF; CDR3nt: TGTGCCAGCAGTTACTCCCTCCCAGGGGGCGCGGGTCAGCCCCAGCATTTT
j_gene: TRBJ2-7; v_gene: TRBV20-1; d_gene: -; abundance: -; CDR3aa: CSAASSLFHNEQYF; CDR3nt: TGCAGTGCTGCTTCTAGCCTTTTCCACAATGAGCAGTACTTC
j_gene: TRBJ2-1; v_gene: TRBV11-2; d_gene: -; abundance: -; CDR3aa: CASSSGTRGDHNEQFF; CDR3nt: TGTGCCAGCAGCTCCGGTACTAGGGGAGATCACAATGAGCAGTTCTTC
j_gene: TRBJ2-6; v_gene: TRBV14; d_gene: -; abundance: few; CDR3aa: CASSQEPHSGANVLTF; CDR3nt: TGTGCCAGCAGCCAAGAGCCCCACTCTGGGGCCAACGTCCTGACTTTC
j_gene: TRBJ1-6; v_gene: TRBV20-1; d_gene: TRBD1; abundance: -; CDR3aa: CSAEGTVYNSPLHF; CDR3nt: TGCAGTGCCGAAGGGACAGTCTATAATTCACCCCTCCACTTT
j_gene: TRBJ1-6; v_gene: TRBV20-1; d_gene: -; abundance: -; CDR3aa: CSARAEDSTPHF; CDR3nt: TGCAGTGCTAGAGCAGAGGATTCCACCCCCCACTTT
j_gene: TRBJ2-7; v_gene: TRBV4-2; d_gene: TRBD2; abundance: few; CDR3aa: CASSQVGLVRHEQYF; CDR3nt: TGTGCCAGCAGCCAAGTGGGACTAGTGCGTCACGAGCAGTACTTC
j_gene: TRBJ2-7; v_gene: TRBV2; d_gene: -; abundance: -; CDR3aa: CASKDEGGYEQYF; CDR3nt: TGTGCCAGCAAGGACGAAGGAGGCTACGAGCAGTACTTC
j_gene: TRBJ2-5; v_gene: TRBV27; d_gene: -; abundance: -; CDR3aa: CASSLSRGMQTQYF; CDR3nt: TGTGCCAGCAGTTTATCTAGGGGGATGCAGACCCAGTACTTC
j_gene: TRBJ2-2; v_gene: TRBV5-5; d_gene: -; abundance: few; CDR3aa: CASSYLASSWTGELFF; CDR3nt: TGTGCCAGCAGCTATCTAGCCTCCTCATGGACCGGGGAGCTGTTTTTT
j_gene: TRBJ1-1; v_gene: TRBV11-2; d_gene: TRBD1; abundance: -; CDR3aa: CASSLGQGRLAEAFF; CDR3nt: TGTGCCAGCAGCTTAGGACAGGGGCGTTTAGCTGAAGCTTTCTTT
j_gene: TRBJ1-6; v_gene: TRBV14; d_gene: -; abundance: -; CDR3aa: CASSGRAASSYNSPLHF; CDR3nt: TGTGCCAGCAGCGGGCGGGCAGCGAGCTCCTATAATTCACCCCTCCACTTT
j_gene: TRBJ2-5; v_gene: TRBV25-1; d_gene: TRBD1; abundance: -; CDR3aa: CASSENRGTETQYF; CDR3nt: TGTGCCAGCAGTGAGAACAGGGGGACGGAGACCCAGTACTTC
j_gene: TRBJ1-5; v_gene: TRBV6-2/TRBV6-3; d_gene: -; abundance: -; CDR3aa: CASKGGDFRQDSGNQPQHF; CDR3nt: TGTGCCAGCAAGGGGGGAGATTTCCGACAGGACTCGGGAAATCAGCCCCAGCATTTT
j_gene: TRBJ2-5; v_gene: TRBV10-3; d_gene: -; abundance: few; CDR3aa: CAISDLAGAGETQYF; CDR3nt: TGTGCCATCAGTGATCTTGCGGGGGCGGGTGAGACCCAGTACTTC
j_gene: TRBJ2-7; v_gene: TRBV6-2/TRBV6-3; d_gene: TRBD2; abundance: -; CDR3aa: CASSYGLAGGPYEQYF; CDR3nt: TGTGCCAGCAGTTACGGACTAGCGGGAGGCCCCTACGAGCAGTACTTC
j_gene: TRBJ1-2; v_gene: TRBV5-1; d_gene: -; abundance: -; CDR3aa: CASSLKGPDGYTF; CDR3nt: TGCGCCAGCAGCTTGAAGGGTCCCGATGGCTACACCTTC
j_gene: TRBJ2-1; v_gene: TRBV12-3/TRBV12-4; d_gene: -; abundance: -; CDR3aa: CASSFLDSGYNEQFF; CDR3nt: TGTGCCAGCAGTTTTCTGGACAGTGGATACAATGAGCAGTTCTTC
j_gene: TRBJ1-4; v_gene: TRBV6-5; d_gene: TRBD1; abundance: -; CDR3aa: CASTEGASNEKLFF; CDR3nt: TGTGCCAGCACCGAGGGGGCCTCTAATGAAAAACTGTTTTTT
j_gene: TRBJ2-7; v_gene: TRBV20-1; d_gene: TRBD1; abundance: -; CDR3aa: CSARYRTGSYEQYF; CDR3nt: TGCAGTGCTAGATACCGGACAGGATCCTACGAGCAGTACTTC
j_gene: TRBJ2-1; v_gene: TRBV10-3; d_gene: -; abundance: -; CDR3aa: CAIRWEAYNEQFF; CDR3nt: TGTGCCATCAGGTGGGAGGCTTACAATGAGCAGTTCTTC
j_gene: TRBJ1-2; v_gene: TRBV28; d_gene: TRBD1; abundance: few; CDR3aa: CASSEDRSPYGYTF; CDR3nt: TGTGCCAGCAGTGAGGACAGGTCCCCCTATGGCTACACCTTC
j_gene: TRBJ2-3; v_gene: TRBV5-1; d_gene: TRBD2; abundance: -; CDR3aa: CASNPRGAGGTDTQYF; CDR3nt: TGCGCCAGCAACCCTCGGGGAGCGGGGGGCACAGATACGCAGTATTTT
j_gene: TRBJ2-3; v_gene: TRBV7-9; d_gene: -; abundance: once; CDR3aa: CASSLDYGTDTQYF; CDR3nt: TGTGCCAGCAGCTTAGACTACGGCACAGATACGCAGTATTTT
j_gene: TRBJ2-1; v_gene: TRBV20-1; d_gene: -; abundance: -; CDR3aa: CSARSGYEQFF; CDR3nt: TGCAGTGCTAGAAGTGGTTATGAGCAGTTCTTC
j_gene: TRBJ2-2; v_gene: TRBV5-1; d_gene: -; abundance: -; CDR3aa: CASSPLQRNTGELFF; CDR3nt: TGCGCCAGCAGCCCTCTACAGCGAAACACCGGGGAGCTGTTTTTT
j_gene: TRBJ2-1; v_gene: TRBV19; d_gene: TRBD1; abundance: -; CDR3aa: CASSETAGGSSYNEQFF; CDR3nt: TGTGCCAGTAGTGAAACAGCAGGGGGAAGCTCCTACAATGAGCAGTTCTTC
j_gene: TRBJ2-7; v_gene: TRBV6-2/TRBV6-3; d_gene: -; abundance: -; CDR3aa: CASSSLIDSYEQYF; CDR3nt: TGTGCCAGCAGTTCGCTGATTGACTCCTACGAGCAGTACTTC
j_gene: TRBJ2-7; v_gene: TRBV7-9; d_gene: -; abundance: -; CDR3aa: CASSPRTQWNSEQYF; CDR3nt: TGTGCCAGCAGCCCCAGGACACAGTGGAACTCCGAGCAGTACTTC
j_gene: TRBJ1-4; v_gene: TRBV20-1; d_gene: -; abundance: -; CDR3aa: CSARHGGWEPRKLFF; CDR3nt: TGCAGTGCTAGACATGGTGGGTGGGAGCCGCGAAAACTGTTTTTT
j_gene: TRBJ1-2; v_gene: TRBV5-1; d_gene: -; abundance: -; CDR3aa: CASSFLDVDYGYTF; CDR3nt: TGCGCCAGCAGCTTCTTAGACGTTGATTATGGCTACACCTTC
j_gene: TRBJ1-2; v_gene: TRBV5-6; d_gene: -; abundance: few; CDR3aa: CASSLDTFNYGYTF; CDR3nt: TGTGCCAGCAGCTTGGACACCTTTAACTATGGCTACACCTTC
j_gene: TRBJ2-7; v_gene: TRBV7-2; d_gene: -; abundance: few; CDR3aa: CASSLRSGPYEQYF; CDR3nt: TGTGCCAGCAGCTTAAGGTCAGGCCCCTACGAGCAGTACTTC
j_gene: TRBJ2-3; v_gene: TRBV14; d_gene: -; abundance: -; CDR3aa: CASSQLLGGIFTDTQYF; CDR3nt: TGTGCCAGCAGCCAACTATTAGGGGGGATTTTCACAGATACGCAGTATTTT
j_gene: TRBJ2-1; v_gene: TRBV6-5; d_gene: TRBD1; abundance: once; CDR3aa: CASSYSMGQGINNEQFF; CDR3nt: TGTGCCAGCAGTTACTCGATGGGACAGGGTATCAACAATGAGCAGTTCTTC
j_gene: TRBJ1-5; v_gene: TRBV6-6; d_gene: -; abundance: -; CDR3aa: CASSGVGGGQPQHF; CDR3nt: TGTGCCAGCAGTGGGGTCGGAGGAGGTCAGCCCCAGCATTTT